This TCR beta chain originates from a study of shared clonotypes between healthy human individuals. Background on the study: Serving as donors were a couple of women and three men, whose ages spanned 18 to 49.

The sorted-subset replicate PCRs were given approximately 190 ng DNA, which is tens of thousands of T cell genomes. Source study methods: Junction-only immunoSEQ sequences carried no quality scores, so filtering differed. Only in-frame clones appear in the TCRdb table, and some are missing; sequencing was by immunoSEQ multiplex PCR. V and J calls and clone size follow that table, whereas D and trimming were derived from the DNA. The repertoire holds 170,000 or so clones, 66% seen once, with more than 9% in the top ten. Concerning this clone itself: No antigen is known for it.

Germline-derived CDR1 and CDR2 are MNHNY and SVGAGI (reference sequence). V lost 5 bases to trimming and J lost 8 bases, with 13 bases between them. The CDR3 loop spans 13 amino acids. Whole-study findings and limits: Non-shared clonotypes showed lower generation probabilities than clonotypes common to all four donors.

The receptor was derived from a man aged 25-45 years in good health. This chain uses TRBV6-6 with TRBJ2-1; the D gene is possibly TRBD2 (6 bases). The sample comprised memory CD4+ T cells sorted from blood. The subset: CD45RA-negative fraction. The CDR3 region is CASSAASVDEQFF. The CDR3 region has the DNA TGTGCCAGCAGTGCCGCTAGCGTGGATGAGCAGTTCTTC.